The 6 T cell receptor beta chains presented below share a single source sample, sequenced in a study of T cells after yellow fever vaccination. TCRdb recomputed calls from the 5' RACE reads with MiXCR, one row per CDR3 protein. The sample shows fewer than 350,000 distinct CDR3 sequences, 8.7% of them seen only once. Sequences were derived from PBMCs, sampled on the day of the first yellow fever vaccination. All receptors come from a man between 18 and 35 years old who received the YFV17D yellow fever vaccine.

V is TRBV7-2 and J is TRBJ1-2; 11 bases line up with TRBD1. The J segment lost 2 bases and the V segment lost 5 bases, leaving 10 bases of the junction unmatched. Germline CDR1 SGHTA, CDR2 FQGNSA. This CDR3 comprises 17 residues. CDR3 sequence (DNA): TGTGCCAGCAGCCCGAGGACAGGGGGCCTTTTAAACTATGGCTACACCTTC. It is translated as CASSPRTGGLLNYGYTF. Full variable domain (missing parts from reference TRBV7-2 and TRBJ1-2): GAGVSQSPSNKVTEKGKDVELRCDPISGHTALYWYRQSLGQGLEFLIYFQGNSAPDKSGLPSDRFSAERTGGSVSTLTIQRTQQEDSAVYLCASSPRTGGLLNYGYTFGSGTRLTVV.

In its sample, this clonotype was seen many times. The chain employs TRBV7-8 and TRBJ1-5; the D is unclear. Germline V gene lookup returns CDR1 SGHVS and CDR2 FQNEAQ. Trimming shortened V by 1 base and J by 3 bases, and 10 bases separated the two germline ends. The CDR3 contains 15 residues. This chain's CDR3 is CASSLGTVDNQPQHF. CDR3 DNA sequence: TGTGCCAGCAGCTTAGGGACTGTGGACAATCAGCCCCAGCATTTT.

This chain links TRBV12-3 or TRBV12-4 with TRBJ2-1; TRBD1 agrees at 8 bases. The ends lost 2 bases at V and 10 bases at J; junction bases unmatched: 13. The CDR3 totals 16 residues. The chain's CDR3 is CASSLPPDRDSYEQFF. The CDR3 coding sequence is TGTGCCAGCAGTTTACCTCCGGACAGGGACTCGTACGAGCAGTTCTTC.

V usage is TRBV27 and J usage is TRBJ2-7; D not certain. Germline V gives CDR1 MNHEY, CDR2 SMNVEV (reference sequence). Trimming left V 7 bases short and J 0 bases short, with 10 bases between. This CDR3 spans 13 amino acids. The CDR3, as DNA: TGTGCCAGCATGGGAACCAGCTCCTACGAGCAGTACGTC. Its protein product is CASMGTSSYEQYV.

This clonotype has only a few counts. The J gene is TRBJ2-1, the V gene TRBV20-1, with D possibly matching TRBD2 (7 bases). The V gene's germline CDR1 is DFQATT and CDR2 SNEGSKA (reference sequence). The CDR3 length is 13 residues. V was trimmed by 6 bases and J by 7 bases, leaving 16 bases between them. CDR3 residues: CSAKGGPGNEQFF. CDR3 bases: TGCAGTGCAAAGGGGGGGCCGGGGAATGAGCAGTTCTTC.

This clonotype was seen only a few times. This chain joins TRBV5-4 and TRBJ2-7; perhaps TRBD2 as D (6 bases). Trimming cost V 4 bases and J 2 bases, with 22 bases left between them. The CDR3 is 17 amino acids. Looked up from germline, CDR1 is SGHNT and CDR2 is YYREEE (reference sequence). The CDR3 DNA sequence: TGTGCCAGCAGCAAGGGAGGAGGTGGGGGATTGACCTACGAGCAGTACTTC. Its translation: CASSKGGGGGLTYEQYF. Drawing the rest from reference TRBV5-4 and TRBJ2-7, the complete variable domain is ETGVTQSPTHLIKTRGQQVTLRCSSQSGHNTVSWYQQALGQGPQFIFQYYREEENGRGNFPPRFSGLQFPNYSSELNVNALELDDSALYLCASSKGGGGGLTYEQYFGPGTRLTVT.